The clone carrying this T cell receptor (beta chain) was observed a few times. The antigen is undetermined. V dropped 0 bases and J dropped 7; count of bases not matched to a gene: 7. CDR3 length: 15 amino acids. Germline V gene lookup returns CDR1 SGDLS and CDR2 YYNGEE. With a J-beta primer mix and a sample-barcoded 5' primer, a second PCR ran 7 to 11 cycles. From the 5' RACE reads, TCRdb called clonotypes with MiXCR, one entry per CDR3 protein. Among some 1,500,000 distinct CDR3 sequences listed, 35% to 45% were seen once. This sample is drawn from a study of blood T cells in healthy people across ages. The study, taken as a whole, reports: Strong correlation existed between TCR beta diversity and naive T cell percentage.

This clonotype was obtained from a woman aged 18-30 years in good health. The rearrangement uses TRBV9 and TRBJ2-1, with 7 bases that match TRBD2. The source material was blood. The CDR3 nucleotides read TGTGCCAGCAGCGTAGGCCCAGCGGGAAGTAATGAGCAGTTCTTC. Amino acid sequence: CASSVGPAGSNEQFF.